This record covers a single T cell receptor beta chain. Its target is unknown. The source of the sample is a study of cytomegalovirus exposure and HLA in healthy donors. Healthy bone marrow donors supplied every sample. PCR was performed using 60 Vbeta and 13 Jbeta primers. Measured with immunoSEQ multiplex PCR; TCRdb has only the in-frame clones, and not every one. Seen here are roughly 180,000 clones, approximately 84% observed once, and the top ten hold 1.2% to 1.5%. The CDR3 extends over 19 amino acids. Germline V gene data show CDR1 as GTSNPN and CDR2 as SVGIG (reference sequence). The V and J ends lost 3 bases and 5 bases respectively, with 31 bases between them. General observations from the study: Within the data, a cluster of highly shared sequence variants was likely a sequencing artifact. A prior analysis recorded that most TCR beta V segments were productive about 87% or about 30% of the time. Presence/absence analyses supposed approximately even sequencing depth among donors.

Sequencing input: PBMCs. The chain recombines TRBV30 with TRBJ1-1; D ambiguous. The receptor comes from a girl aged 5-17 years in good health and CMV-seropositive. CDR3 loop: CAWRRNRVRFNRSATEAFF. CDR3 bases: TGTGCCTGGAGGCGGAACCGGGTCCGTTTCAACCGGTCGGCGACTGAAGCTTTCTTT.